This TCR beta chain was identified during a study of persistence of HIV-infected CD4 T cells. Background on the study: Donors had been on suppressive ART for a median of 8 years.

Overlapping HIV-1 Gag 15-mer peptides at approximately 0.96 ug per peptide per mL were used. CD40L-negative CD69-negative CD45RO-high memory CD4+ T cells were sorted as populations depleted of antigen-responding cells. Donors were HIV-1-infected adults who began suppressive ART during chronic infection. Donors had undetectable plasma HIV-1 RNA, under 50 copies/mL, for 4+ years. Comment on this clone: No antigen is known for it.

The libraries were made with immunoSEQ version 4 in survey mode. Genomic DNA was diluted to around 9.3 ng/uL, up to 1 ug per sample. Profiling relied on immunoSEQ multiplex PCR, and the TCRdb table lists in-frame clones only, not all of them. This table has some 32,000 clones, about four fifths appearing once. This sample comprised CD4+ T cells sorted from PBMCs after approximately 19-hour stimulation, obtained from a patient who received antiretroviral therapy. This TCR derives from an adult woman with HIV who was CMV-seropositive.

DNA for the CDR3: TGTGCCAGTTCAGTGCCCCGGACAGTTAGGTTCAATCAGCCCCAGCATTTT. Translation gives CASSVPRTVRFNQPQHF. This chain uses TRBV19 with TRBJ1-5, with a possible D match to TRBD1 (6 bases). The V end was cut by 8 bases, the J end by 3 bases, with 23 bases between. The CDR3 totals 17 residues. Per germline, CDR1 LNHDA and CDR2 SQIVND (reference sequence).